Below are 5 T cell receptor beta chains sequenced from a single sample in a study of control samples from healthy donors and cancer patients. Measured with immunoSEQ multiplex PCR; TCRdb has only the in-frame clones, and not every one. The table has some 130,000 clones, more than 80% seen once. Sequenced input: blood. These receptor sequences come from a man between 18 and 29 years old in good health.

J is TRBJ2-5 and V is TRBV6-2 or TRBV6-3; D remains unclear. This CDR3 is 14 amino acids long. V was cut by 5 bases and J by 4 bases, with 14 bases left in between. Per the germline V gene, CDR1 is MNHEY and CDR2 is SVGEGT. This CDR3 reads CASSPHPNPETQYF. As DNA, the CDR3 is TGTGCCAGCAGTCCGCACCCTAACCCAGAGACCCAGTACTTC.

The V and J genes are TRBV6-5 and TRBJ1-1; D gene ambiguous. The germline V gene has CDR1 MNHEY and CDR2 SVGAGI. The CDR3 length is 14 residues. Deletions cut 5 bases from V and 8 bases from J, with 18 bases between. CDR3 nucleotide sequence: TGTGCCAGCAGTACCCGTTACGGGTACAAAGAAGCTTTCTTT. Protein product: CASSTRYGYKEAFF.

As to this clone: Other DNA sequences from this sample encode an identical CDR3 as well. This chain links TRBV27 with TRBJ1-1; the D is unclear. Germline V gene sequence: CDR1 MNHEY, CDR2 SMNVEV (reference sequence). The CDR3 contains 13 residues. Trimming pared 2 bases from V and 4 bases from J, leaving 8 bases between. CDR3 amino acids: CASSLRVGTEAFF. The CDR3 coding sequence is TGTGCCAGCAGTTTACGGGTGGGCACTGAAGCTTTCTTT.

This clone appeared a few times. The J gene is TRBJ1-5, the V gene TRBV6-5, with D possibly TRBD1 on 5 matching bases. V lost 5 bases and J lost 3, with 11 bases in between. The germline CDR1 and CDR2 sequences are MNHEY and SVGAGI. The CDR3 has 14 residues. The CDR3 protein is CASSPWGNNQPQHF. The CDR3 coding sequence is TGTGCCAGCAGTCCCTGGGGCAACAATCAGCCCCAGCATTTT.

The V and J genes are TRBV24-1 and TRBJ2-7; 9 bases match TRBD1. Germline values: CDR1 KGHDR, CDR2 SFDVKD. The CDR3 runs to 14 residues. With 4 bases clipped from V and 5 bases from J, the junction kept 5 bases outside the gene matches. This CDR3 reads CATSDRDRDHEQYF. The CDR3 DNA reads TGTGCCACCAGTGACCGGGACAGGGACCACGAGCAGTACTTC.